The next 28 T cell receptor beta chains were all read from a single sample in a study of cytomegalovirus exposure and HLA in healthy donors. The study ran its PCR with 60 Vbeta and 13 Jbeta primers. Sequenced by immunoSEQ multiplex PCR; TCRdb stores in-frame clones only, minus some. The data show 150,000 or so clones, less than 85% seen once. The sequenced sample consisted of PBMCs. The receptors were sampled from a woman in her forties or fifties in good health and CMV-seropositive.

This clone has more than one count but fewer than ten. The chain employs TRBV7-6 and TRBJ2-3; no definite D call. The V end lost 1 base, the J end lost 3 bases, and 11 bases lay between the germline ends. CDR3 length: 15 residues. Germline V gives CDR1 SGHVS, CDR2 FNYEAQ. The CDR3 DNA follows: TGTGCCAGCAGCTTAGACTTTGCGGTTACAGATACGCAGTATTTT. It is translated as CASSLDFAVTDTQYF.

The chain carries TRBV5-6 and TRBJ2-7, with D perhaps TRBD1 (6 bases). The germline gives CDR1 SGHDT, CDR2 YYEEEE. The CDR3 has 14 amino acids. Trimming pared 7 bases from V and 6 bases from J, leaving 20 bases between. The CDR3 sequence: CASSWSYRVSEQYF. CDR3 DNA: TGTGCCAGCTCATGGAGTTACAGGGTCAGCGAGCAGTACTTC.

The chain carries TRBV19 and TRBJ2-1; 15 bases map to TRBD2. The V and J ends lost 4 bases and 0 bases, in that order; junction bases with no gene match: 4. The germline V gene encodes CDR1 LNHDA and CDR2 SQIVND (reference sequence). The CDR3 sequence is 18 residues long. In DNA form, the CDR3 reads TGTGCCAGTAGTAGGACTAGCGGGGGGGAAAGCTCCTACAATGAGCAGTTCTTC. Its protein is CASSRTSGGESSYNEQFF.

The chain's CDR3 is CASSGVAGNEQYF. Written as DNA, the CDR3 is TGTGCCAGCTCAGGGGTAGCGGGGAATGAGCAGTACTTC. V gene TRBV2 combines with J gene TRBJ2-7; 8 bases align to TRBD2. V was pared by 8 bases and J by 7 bases, with 10 bases of the junction left unmatched. From germline, CDR1 is SNHLY and CDR2 FYNNEI. The CDR3 spans 13 residues.

The V and J genes are TRBV7-6 and TRBJ2-2, with 12 positions matching TRBD1. The CDR3 is made up of 15 amino acids. CDR1 and CDR2 from the germline V gene are SGHVS and FNYEAQ. The J segment lost 7 bases and the V segment lost 3 bases, leaving 3 bases of the junction unmatched. This CDR3 reads CASSFRDRGHGELFF. For the CDR3, the DNA is TGTGCCAGCAGCTTCCGGGACAGGGGGCACGGGGAGCTGTTTTTT.

The V and J genes are TRBV9 and TRBJ2-3; D perhaps matches TRBD1 (6 bases). Germline values: CDR1 SGDLS, CDR2 YYNGEE. CDR3 length: 16 residues. Deletions cut 1 base from V and 4 bases from J, with 16 bases between. The CDR3 sequence: CASSVTGLSPPDTQYF. In DNA, the CDR3 is TGTGCCAGCAGCGTAACAGGGTTGTCTCCCCCAGATACGCAGTATTTT.

The chain carries TRBV6-1 and TRBJ2-3; 9 positions match TRBD2. Germline CDR1 MNHNS, CDR2 SASEGT. This CDR3 contains 15 residues. V trimming: 6 bases; J trimming: 2 bases; junction bases outside the gene matches: 6. The CDR3 DNA sequence: TGTGCCAGCAGCCTGGGACTAGCCTACACAGATACGCAGTATTTT. Its translation is CASSLGLAYTDTQYF.

The V call is TRBV19, the J call TRBJ2-7; 7 nucleotides line up with TRBD2. Germline V lookup: CDR1 LNHDA, CDR2 SQIVND (reference sequence). V shed 9 bases and J 6 bases; nucleotides not matched to a gene: 14. This CDR3 contains 14 residues. The DNA of the CDR3 is TGTGCCAGGAGGGAGGGGCCCCTACGCTTCGAGCAGTACTTC. It codes for CARREGPLRFEQYF. The complete variable domain, with remaining parts taken from reference TRBV19 and TRBJ2-7, reads DGGITQSPKYLFRKEGQNVTLSCEQNLNHDAMYWYRQDPGQGLRLIYYSQIVNDFQKGDIAEGYSVSREKKESFPLTVTSAQKNPTAFYLCARREGPLRFEQYFGPGTRLTVT.

The V and J genes are TRBV6-5 and TRBJ2-4; tentatively, D is TRBD2 (6 bases). Trimming pared 6 bases from V and 7 bases from J, leaving 7 bases between. The CDR3 is 11 residues long. Germline-derived CDR1 and CDR2 are MNHEY and SVGAGI. The CDR3 protein is CASRAGNIQYF. The CDR3, as DNA: TGTGCCAGCAGGGCGGGGAACATTCAGTACTTC.

The rearrangement links TRBV19 to TRBJ1-5; D is unresolved. The CDR3 has 13 residues. The ends were cut back, 6 bases at V and 8 bases at J, with 14 bases in the middle. Germline V gene sequence: CDR1 LNHDA, CDR2 SQIVND (reference sequence). The CDR3 nucleotides are TGTGCCAGTAGCGAAACCAGTCTTGAGCCCCAGCATTTT. Translation: CASSETSLEPQHF.

The CDR3 protein is CASSLGYGGQPQHF. The CDR3, as DNA: TGTGCCAGCAGCTTAGGATACGGGGGTCAGCCCCAGCATTTT. The rearrangement uses TRBV11-2 and TRBJ1-5; tentatively, D is TRBD1 (5 bases). Germline CDR1 reads SGHAT; CDR2 reads FQNNGV. This CDR3 is built from 14 residues. Between the trimmed V and J ends, which lost 1 base and 6 bases, there was a span of 10 bases.

This clone has only a few counts. V and J are TRBV5-1 and TRBJ2-7; 8 positions agree with TRBD2. Germline CDR1 and CDR2: SGHRS and YFSETQ. Trimming took 4 bases from V and 3 from J; bases not matched to a gene: 3. CDR3 size: 13 residues. The CDR3, as DNA: TGCGCCAGCAGCCCGGGAGGGGGCTACGAGCAGTACTTC. Its translation is CASSPGGGYEQYF.

Of note for this clone: The same CDR3 also results from other DNA sequences found in this sample. The rearrangement joins TRBV18 to TRBJ1-1, with 8 positions matching TRBD1. The CDR3 is 14 residues long. From germline, CDR1 is KGHSH and CDR2 LQKENI. The trim removed 2 bases at V and 1 base at J, leaving 0 bases unmatched. CDR3 nucleotides: TGTGCCAGCTCACCAGGACAGGGGAACACTGAAGCTTTCTTT. This codes for CASSPGQGNTEAFF.

CDR3 loop: CASSTVTGVGSYNEQFF. The DNA of the CDR3 is TGTGCCAGTAGTACCGTGACAGGGGTTGGCTCCTACAATGAGCAGTTCTTC. V is TRBV19 and J is TRBJ2-1; 8 bases align to TRBD1. Germline V gene lookup returns CDR1 LNHDA and CDR2 SQIVND (reference sequence). This CDR3 comprises 17 residues. The junction had 8 bases not matched to a gene; V was cut back by 4 bases and J by 0 bases.

The CDR3 nucleotides are TGTGCCAGCAGTGACTTTACGCGGGCGTATAACTATGGCTACACCTTC. It encodes CASSDFTRAYNYGYTF. V gene TRBV2 combines with J gene TRBJ1-2; D ambiguous. The CDR3 runs to 16 residues. Trimming pared 3 bases from V and 1 base from J, leaving 15 bases between. Germline V gene data show CDR1 as SNHLY and CDR2 as FYNNEI.

The V gene is TRBV7-9, the J gene TRBJ2-2; 7 bases are shared with TRBD1. CDR3 length: 15 amino acids. The germline V gene has CDR1 SEHNR and CDR2 FQNEAQ (reference sequence). V dropped 4 bases and J dropped 10; count of bases not matched to a gene: 12. The CDR3 DNA reads as TGTGCCAGCAGCTCCACAGACAGGGTAATCGAGGAGCTGTTTTTT. Its protein product is CASSSTDRVIEELFF.

The table lists this clone with a few counts. This chain connects TRBV30 to TRBJ1-6, with 8 bases matching TRBD1. Germline CDR1 reads GTSNPN; CDR2 reads SVGIG (reference sequence). With 2 bases clipped from V and 8 bases from J, the junction kept 8 bases outside the gene matches. The CDR3 is made up of 15 amino acids. As DNA, the CDR3 is TGTGCCTGGAGTCCCCTGGACAGGGTGGATTCACCCCTCCACTTT. It translates to CAWSPLDRVDSPLHF.

The chain is built from TRBV6-1 and TRBJ1-5; 8 positions agree with TRBD1. Germline trimming cut 3 bases from V and 4 bases from J; bases unmatched to any gene: 2. CDR1 is MNHNS and CDR2 is SASEGT in the germline V gene. The CDR3 consists of 14 residues. In DNA, the CDR3 is TGTGCCAGCAGTGACCAGGGGGCTAATCAGCCCCAGCATTTT. Protein: CASSDQGANQPQHF.

V gene TRBV19 combines with J gene TRBJ2-2; TRBD1 matches 7 bases. This CDR3 has 16 amino acids. The V and J ends lost 5 bases and 5 bases, in that order; junction bases with no gene match: 11. In germline, CDR1 is LNHDA, CDR2 SQIVND (reference sequence). CDR3 sequence: CASSHVDRVLTGELFF. CDR3 nucleotides: TGTGCCAGTAGTCACGTAGACAGGGTTTTGACCGGGGAGCTGTTTTTT.

CDR3 in DNA: TGTGCCAGCAGCGGAAGGACTAGCGGGGGAGATTACAATGAGCAGTTCTTC. Its protein product is CASSGRTSGGDYNEQFF. V usage is TRBV9 and J usage is TRBJ2-1; 13 bases align to TRBD2. Germline CDR1 and CDR2: SGDLS and YYNGEE. This CDR3 comprises 17 residues. V was pared by 3 bases and J by 4 bases, with 7 bases of the junction left unmatched.

CDR3 DNA: TGTGCCAGCAGCTTGGGTCCGGGACAGGGGCGTTCAACGATTTTGCAGTTCTTC. Protein sequence: CASSLGPGQGRSTILQFF. This sequence joins TRBV5-5 and TRBJ2-1, with 10 positions matching TRBD1. CDR1 is SGHKS, CDR2 YYEKEE, per germline (reference sequence). J was trimmed by 12 bases and V by 0 bases; bases with no gene match: 18. The CDR3 has 18 residues.

This chain links TRBV10-1 with TRBJ2-2; TRBD1 matches at 8 bases. The CDR3 sequence is 15 residues long. After removal of 2 bases from V and 5 bases from J, the junction contained 4 bases not matched to a gene. From germline, CDR1 is WNHNN and CDR2 SYGVQD (reference sequence). The CDR3 is CASSEGNRGTGELFF. CDR3 nucleotides: TGCGCCAGCAGTGAGGGGAACAGGGGGACCGGGGAGCTGTTTTTT.

The chain employs TRBV27 and TRBJ1-2; 7 bases are shared with TRBD1. The V gene's germline CDR1 is MNHEY and CDR2 SMNVEV (reference sequence). This CDR3 has 13 amino acids. V gave up 3 bases and J gave up 7 bases; unmatched junction bases: 5. CDR3 DNA sequence: TGTGCCAGCAGTTTTTTAGACAGGGCTGGCTACACCTTC. Translated, it gives CASSFLDRAGYTF.

The chain joins TRBV7-2 to TRBJ2-7; 8 nucleotides line up with TRBD1. Looked up from germline, CDR1 is SGHTA and CDR2 is FQGNSA. The CDR3 length is 13 residues. J was trimmed by 6 bases and V by 2 bases; bases with no gene match: 3. Here the CDR3 DNA reads TGTGCCAGCAGCTTAACGACAGGGGCCGAGCAGTACTTC. Protein: CASSLTTGAEQYF.

The J gene is TRBJ1-2, the V gene TRBV7-8; tentative D call: TRBD1 (6 bases). The CDR3 is 15 residues long. The V gene lost 1 base and the J gene lost 6 bases, with 15 bases spanning the gap. The germline V gene has CDR1 SGHVS and CDR2 FQNEAQ. CDR3 amino acids: CASSLEPDSYNGYTF. CDR3 DNA: TGTGCCAGCAGCTTAGAACCGGACAGCTATAATGGCTACACCTTC.

Regarding this clone: Other DNA sequences of this sample code for an identical CDR3. The rearrangement uses TRBV28 and TRBJ1-1; D is uncertain. Trimming cost V 7 bases and J 0 bases, with 15 bases left between them. There are 15 residues in the CDR3. Germline CDR1 reads MDHEN; CDR2 reads SYDVKM. In DNA form, the CDR3 reads TGTGCCAGCATTTCCCCTGGTCCTATGAACACTGAAGCTTTCTTT. Its protein product is CASISPGPMNTEAFF.

The chain uses TRBV6-1 and TRBJ2-7, with D tentatively TRBD1 (6 bases). CDR1 MNHNS and CDR2 SASEGT come from the germline V gene. This CDR3 has 13 residues. V lost 7 bases to trimming and J lost 4 bases, with 14 bases between them. CDR3 amino acids: CASMARRGYEQYF. The DNA for the CDR3 is TGTGCCAGCATGGCCCGCAGGGGTTACGAGCAGTACTTC.

The V and J genes are TRBV25-1 and TRBJ2-7; 8 bases fit TRBD1. Trimming cost V 8 bases and J 1 base; bases outside gene matches: 1. Germline loops: CDR1 MGHDK, CDR2 SYGVNS. This CDR3 has 12 residues. CDR3 in DNA: TGTGCCAGCCAGGGGGCTTCCTACGAGCAGTACTTC. Amino acid sequence: CASQGASYEQYF.